Listed below are T cell receptor beta chains from one sample, sequenced in a study of blood T cells in healthy people across ages. TCRdb ran MiXCR on the 5' RACE reads and lists one entry per CDR3 protein. The data show some 790,000 distinct CDR3 sequences, more than 25% seen once. The specimen sequenced was blood. These receptors all stem from a woman older than 75 in good health. Each CDR3 is given with its conserved first and last residue. A D gene is named only where the DNA matches it firmly. Clone size is given for some rows only: seen once, a few or many times, or a class if the clone is expanded.

abundance	v_gene	j_gene	d_gene	CDR3aa	CDR3nt
many	TRBV6-2/TRBV6-3	TRBJ2-1	-	CASSYSNIQGRNEQFF	TGTGCCAGCAGTTACTCGAATATACAGGGGAGGAATGAGCAGTTCTTC
many	TRBV6-6	TRBJ1-2	TRBD1	CASSPTGQGNYGYTF	TGTGCCAGCAGCCCGACAGGACAGGGGAACTATGGCTACACCTTC
-	TRBV6-2/TRBV6-3	TRBJ2-7	-	CASTPRGRGVSYEQYF	TGTGCCAGCACTCCCCGCGGGCGAGGGGTTTCCTACGAGCAGTACTTC
few	TRBV2	TRBJ1-2	-	CASSEEGTANHGYTF	TGCGCCAGCAGTGAAGAAGGGACGGCTAACCATGGCTACACCTTC
few	TRBV20-1	TRBJ2-3	TRBD2	CSARDPWTSGGRDTQYF	TGCAGTGCTAGAGACCCTTGGACTAGCGGGGGCCGGGATACGCAGTATTTT
-	TRBV3-1	TRBJ2-2	-	CASSQASTGELFF	TGTGCCAGCAGCCAAGCAAGTACCGGGGAGCTGTTTTTT
many	TRBV2	TRBJ2-3	-	CASRLQGVPDTQYF	TGTGCCAGCAGGCTGCAAGGGGTTCCAGATACGCAGTATTTT
-	TRBV28	TRBJ1-5	-	CASGSVHNQPQHF	TGTGCCAGCGGCTCAGTGCACAATCAGCCCCAGCATTTT
-	TRBV10-2	TRBJ1-2	-	CASSERIGYGYTF	TGCGCCAGCAGTGAGCGGATAGGGTACGGCTACACCTTC
-	TRBV12-3/TRBV12-4	TRBJ2-6	-	CASTLTRQTGRSGANVLTF	TGTGCCAGCACCCTCACCCGCCAGACAGGACGCTCTGGGGCCAACGTCCTGACTTTC
-	TRBV6-5	TRBJ1-2	TRBD1	CASSTLGTGYRGYTF	TGTGCCAGCAGTACCCTAGGGACAGGTTATCGTGGCTACACCTTC
-	TRBV7-9	TRBJ1-2	TRBD1	CASSLLSGQGGGYTF	TGTGCCAGCAGCTTACTTTCAGGACAGGGGGGGGGCTACACCTTC
-	TRBV3-1	TRBJ2-1	TRBD2	CASSAGGALTNEQFF	TGTGCCAGCAGCGCCGGGGGGGCCCTAACTAATGAGCAGTTCTTC
-	TRBV6-2/TRBV6-3	TRBJ1-2	-	CASSLTTIGYTF	TGTGCCAGCAGTTTGACCACTATTGGCTACACCTTC
-	TRBV11-2	TRBJ1-2	-	CASSRERQSLGYTF	TGTGCCAGCAGCCGAGAACGACAGAGCCTCGGCTACACCTTC
many	TRBV9	TRBJ2-1	TRBD1	CASSVEPTGDNEQFF	TGTGCCAGCAGCGTAGAGCCGACAGGGGACAATGAGCAGTTCTTC
-	TRBV7-2	TRBJ2-1	-	CASSYPGVFYNEQFF	TGTGCCAGCAGCTACCCCGGGGTTTTCTACAATGAGCAGTTCTTC
-	TRBV6-2/TRBV6-3	TRBJ2-2	-	CASHNTRNTGELFF	TGTGCCAGCCACAATACTAGGAACACCGGGGAGCTGTTTTTT
many	TRBV11-2	TRBJ2-7	-	CASSQDWTYEQYF	TGTGCCAGCAGCCAAGACTGGACCTACGAGCAGTACTTC
many	TRBV27	TRBJ1-1	-	CASSLGLSVNTEAFF	TGTGCCAGCAGTTTAGGCCTGTCGGTGAACACTGAAGCTTTCTTT
many	TRBV3-1	TRBJ2-1	-	CASSSTGGPYNEQFF	TGTGCCAGCAGCTCCACCGGGGGGCCCTACAATGAGCAGTTCTTC
many	TRBV6-1	TRBJ2-4	TRBD1	CASSTSPGQKQNPAKNIQYF	TGTGCCAGCAGTACATCTCCGGGACAGAAACAAAACCCAGCCAAAAACATTCAGTACTTC
many	TRBV15	TRBJ2-1	TRBD2	CATGGTTAYNEQFF	TGTGCCACCGGAGGGACTACCGCTTACAATGAGCAGTTCTTC
few	TRBV20-1	TRBJ1-2	TRBD1	CSATLPGQFIYGYTF	TGCAGTGCTACGTTACCGGGACAGTTTATCTATGGCTACACCTTC
many	TRBV29-1	TRBJ2-1	TRBD1	CSVPRTGTSGQFF	TGCAGCGTTCCTAGGACAGGGACCTCCGGGCAGTTCTTC
many	TRBV4-3	TRBJ2-3	-	CASSRGALGADTQYF	TGCGCCAGCAGCCGAGGGGCACTCGGGGCAGATACGCAGTATTTT
many	TRBV20-1	TRBJ2-3	TRBD1	CSARDARRAGGARTDTQYF	TGCAGTGCTAGAGATGCCCGCCGGGCAGGGGGCGCGCGCACAGATACGCAGTATTTT
-	TRBV6-1	TRBJ2-5	TRBD1	CASSIRTGRIWGTQYF	TGTGCCAGCAGTATAAGGACAGGGCGAATCTGGGGGACCCAGTACTTC
many	TRBV9	TRBJ2-1	TRBD1	CASSVAPQGQYNEQFF	TGTGCCAGCAGCGTAGCTCCCCAGGGACAGTACAATGAGCAGTTCTTC
many	TRBV20-1	TRBJ2-1	TRBD2	CSATPSGGRNEQFF	TGCAGTGCCACGCCTAGCGGGGGAAGAAATGAGCAGTTCTTC
-	TRBV5-1	TRBJ2-1	TRBD2	CATCLGGGLNEQFF	TGCGCCACCTGCCTCGGCGGGGGACTGAATGAGCAGTTCTTC
few	TRBV6-2/TRBV6-3	TRBJ1-6	TRBD1	CASSPQQGVGSPLHF	TGTGCCAGCAGTCCGCAACAGGGGGTAGGATCACCCCTCCACTTT
many	TRBV20-1	TRBJ2-1	-	CSARDTTGFNEQFF	TGCAGTGCTAGAGATACCACAGGATTCAATGAGCAGTTCTTC
-	TRBV18	TRBJ2-1	TRBD2	CASSPMGVGGANEQFF	TGTGCCAGCTCACCAATGGGAGTCGGGGGGGCTAATGAGCAGTTCTTC
-	TRBV27	TRBJ1-3	-	CASRRGGSGNTIYF	TGTGCCAGCAGACGAGGGGGCTCTGGAAACACCATATATTTT
-	TRBV6-6	TRBJ2-5	TRBD1	CASSRGQGANERYF	TGTGCCTCCAGCCGGGGACAGGGGGCCAACGAGCGGTACTTC
many	TRBV7-9	TRBJ1-2	TRBD1	CASSPWTGGDDYGYTF	TGTGCCAGCAGCCCCTGGACAGGGGGGGACGACTATGGCTACACCTTC